These 22 T cell receptor beta chains came from one sample sequenced in a study of blood T cell repertoires in COVID-19. This table comes from immunoSEQ multiplex PCR, and its TCRdb copy is limited to in-frame clones, with some not included. The data contain a few hundred thousand clones, 80% to 90% of them singletons. Source material: PBMCs or T cells enriched from blood (not recorded which). The receptors shown here come from a man aged 25 to 40 with acute COVID-19.

J is TRBJ1-4 and V is TRBV19, with D uncertain. CDR1 and CDR2 (germline): LNHDA, SQIVND (reference sequence). This CDR3 spans 12 amino acids. V gave up 9 bases and J gave up 7 bases, with 12 bases separating them. The CDR3 sequence is CASGPGGEKLFF. CDR3 DNA: TGTGCCAGCGGGCCAGGAGGTGAAAAACTGTTTTTT.

The CDR3 reads CASSQLVNTGELFF. The DNA for the CDR3 is TGTGCCAGCAGCCAATTAGTCAACACCGGGGAGCTGTTTTTT. The J gene is TRBJ2-2, the V gene TRBV3-1 (or the pseudogene TRBV3-2); no clear D. CDR1 is LGHDT and CDR2 is YNNKEL in the germline V gene (reference sequence). This CDR3 has 14 amino acids. The ends were cut back, 2 bases at V and 2 bases at J, with 6 bases in the middle.

The chain combines TRBV19 with TRBJ1-2; 7 bases agree with TRBD1. The J segment lost 4 bases and the V segment lost 9 bases, leaving 5 bases of the junction unmatched. The CDR3 is made up of 12 amino acids. Germline CDR1 LNHDA, CDR2 SQIVND (reference sequence). In nucleotides, the CDR3 is TGTGCCAGCGGAGACAGGGCCTATGGCTACACCTTC. Its protein product is CASGDRAYGYTF.

This clone came up a few times. This CDR3 is CASSLIGNSPLHF. The CDR3 nucleotides are TGTGCCAGCAGTTTAATCGGGAATTCACCCCTCCACTTT. The V call is TRBV27, the J call TRBJ1-6; D gene ambiguous. Germline CDR1 is MNHEY and CDR2 is SMNVEV (reference sequence). V lost 2 bases to trimming and J lost 7 bases, with 6 bases between them. The CDR3 is 13 amino acids.

This clone was recorded a few times. This chain joins TRBV29-1 and TRBJ1-4, with TRBD1 matching 7 bases. J gave up 6 bases and V 6 bases, and 7 bases lay outside the gene matches. Germline V gene data show CDR1 as SQVTM and CDR2 as ANQGSEA. The CDR3 covers 13 residues. The CDR3 coding sequence is TGCAGCGTCCAAAGGGGGCGGGATGAAAAACTGTTTTTT. Its translation is CSVQRGRDEKLFF.

This chain links TRBV24-1 with TRBJ2-1; D is possibly TRBD2 (6 bases). Germline CDR1 KGHDR, CDR2 SFDVKD. This CDR3 contains 14 residues. The germline V and J ends were trimmed by 3 bases and 15 bases, with 20 bases remaining between them. The CDR3 loop is CATSDHQTRRGGFF. The CDR3 nucleotides are TGTGCCACCAGTGATCATCAGACAAGGAGGGGAGGGTTCTTC.

J is TRBJ1-4 and V is TRBV24-1, with D possibly matching TRBD1 (6 bases). Between the trimmed V and J ends, which lost 4 bases and 8 bases, there was a span of 19 bases. Germline lookup yields CDR1 KGHDR and CDR2 SFDVKD. This CDR3 contains 16 residues. CDR3 DNA: TGTGCCACCAGTGACCCTACTACAGGGTTCGGAGAAAAACTGTTTTTT. As protein: CATSDPTTGFGEKLFF.

The gene calls are TRBV5-4 and TRBJ2-1; TRBD2 matches 8 bases. The CDR3 is 15 residues long. The germline gives CDR1 SGHNT, CDR2 YYREEE (reference sequence). V lost 4 bases and J lost 2; bases outside the gene matches: 5. CDR3 nucleotide sequence: TGTGCCAGCAGCCTCCGGGGGGGCCCCTACAATGAGCAGTTCTTC. Protein sequence: CASSLRGGPYNEQFF.

The chain links TRBV6-4 to TRBJ1-5, with D tentatively TRBD1 (5 bases). Germline loops: CDR1 MRHNA, CDR2 SNTAGT. The CDR3 has 14 residues. The ends were cut back, 2 bases at V and 8 bases at J, with 13 bases in the middle. The CDR3 reads CASSDTDRNEPQHF. The CDR3 coding sequence is TGTGCCAGCAGTGACACCGACAGAAATGAGCCCCAGCATTTT.

This clone was seen just once. This chain connects TRBV7-3 to TRBJ2-7; D is uncertain. From germline, CDR1 is SGHTA and CDR2 FQGTGA. V was trimmed by 4 bases and J by 2 bases, leaving 12 bases between them. This CDR3 comprises 14 residues. The CDR3 DNA reads TGTGCCAGCAGCTCGCCTCTGGGCCCCTACGAGCAGTACGTC. This gives the protein CASSSPLGPYEQYV.

This clone was counted a single time. The chain employs TRBV4-3 and TRBJ1-5; D perhaps matches TRBD1 (6 bases). Trimming removed 0 bases at V and 9 bases at J, with 9 bases between. Germline V gene lookup returns CDR1 LGHNA and CDR2 YSLEER. The CDR3 has 13 amino acids. CDR3 nucleotides: TGCGCCAGCAGCCAAGATGGGGGCAGGCCCCAGCATTTT. Its protein product is CASSQDGGRPQHF.

The chain links TRBV28 to TRBJ1-6, with 8 bases aligning to TRBD1. The CDR3 totals 18 residues. With 2 bases clipped from V and 7 bases from J, the junction kept 13 bases outside the gene matches. Germline values: CDR1 MDHEN, CDR2 SYDVKM. In nucleotides, the CDR3 is TGTGCCAGCAGTTTAGGGACAGGTCGGGGGTTTGGGAATTCACCCCTCCACTTT. It encodes CASSLGTGRGFGNSPLHF.

This chain connects TRBV18 to TRBJ2-7; TRBD1 is a possible D gene (6 bases). CDR1 is KGHSH, CDR2 LQKENI, per germline. The CDR3 is made up of 13 amino acids. V lost 5 bases to trimming and J lost 2 bases, with 10 bases between them. The CDR3 DNA sequence: TGTGCCAGCTCAACCCGACAGGCCTACGAGCAGTACGTC. Amino acids: CASSTRQAYEQYV.

The table lists this clone with a few counts. This chain joins TRBV21-1 and TRBJ2-3; the D call of TRBD1 is as the table states it, not checked on the DNA. TRBV21-1 is shown as a pseudogene. This CDR3 is built from 18 residues. In DNA form, the CDR3 reads TGTGCCAGCAGCAATGGGACCAGATCCCGCCAGGGGGGAAGTACGCAGTATTTT. As protein: CASSNGTRSRQGGSTQYF.

The chain couples TRBV24-1 to TRBJ1-4; perhaps TRBD1 as D (5 bases). Trimming removed 3 bases from V and 8 bases from J, with 15 bases in between. The CDR3 extends over 15 amino acids. Germline loops: CDR1 KGHDR, CDR2 SFDVKD. The CDR3 region is CATSDPDTGEEKLFF. In DNA form, the CDR3 reads TGTGCCACCAGTGATCCGGACACCGGCGAGGAAAAACTGTTTTTT.

This sequence joins TRBV6-2 or TRBV6-3 and TRBJ1-6; 7 bases map to TRBD1. The CDR3 is 14 amino acids. V shed 6 bases, J shed 9 bases, and the junction held 8 bases outside the gene matches. Germline CDR1 is MNHEY and CDR2 is SVGEGT. The CDR3, as DNA: TGTGCCAGCAGCCCTGGGACAGTGATTTCACCCCTCCACTTT. Translated, it gives CASSPGTVISPLHF.

This rearrangement joins TRBV11-2 to TRBJ1-5; TRBD1 matches at 8 bases. The CDR3 is made up of 16 amino acids. The trim removed 4 bases at V and 7 bases at J, leaving 12 bases unmatched. Germline V gene sequence: CDR1 SGHAT, CDR2 FQNNGV. The CDR3 DNA reads TGTGCCAGCAGCTCCAATCAGGGGGCCCAAGGGCAGCCCCAGCATTTT. Translating gives CASSSNQGAQGQPQHF.

V usage is TRBV10-1 and J usage is TRBJ1-1; D unresolved. The CDR3 sequence is 14 residues long. V lost 6 bases, J lost 1 base, and 12 bases lay in between. Germline loops: CDR1 WNHNN, CDR2 SYGVQD (reference sequence). This CDR3 is CASRSNFGNTEAFF. CDR3 nucleotide sequence: TGCGCCAGCAGGTCGAACTTCGGGAACACTGAAGCTTTCTTT.

The J gene is TRBJ1-2, the V gene TRBV5-4, with TRBD1 identical over 8 bases. The CDR3 totals 15 residues. CDR1 and CDR2 (germline): SGHNT, YYREEE (reference sequence). V gave up 3 bases and J gave up 4 bases; unmatched junction bases: 8. The CDR3: CASSSPDRELYGYTF. Here the CDR3 DNA reads TGTGCCAGCAGCTCCCCGGACAGGGAGCTCTATGGCTACACCTTC.

This chain links TRBV7-6 with TRBJ2-5; 8 nucleotides match TRBD1. J gave up 5 bases and V 5 bases, and 4 bases lay outside the gene matches. The CDR3 spans 13 residues. The germline V gene has CDR1 SGHVS and CDR2 FNYEAQ. DNA of the CDR3: TGTGCCAGCAGCGACCACAGGGGGGAGACCCAGTACTTC. Translated, it gives CASSDHRGETQYF. Using reference TRBV7-6 and TRBJ2-5 for the parts outside the CDR3, the full variable domain is GAGVSQSPRYKVTKRGQDVALRCDPISGHVSLYWYRQALGQGPEFLTYFNYEAQQDKSGLPNDRFSAERPEGSISTLTIQRTEQRDSAMYRCASSDHRGETQYFGPGTRLLVL.

CDR3 in amino acids: CASSIKRVQPQHF. CDR3 nucleotide sequence: TGTGCCAGTAGTATAAAGAGGGTTCAGCCCCAGCATTTT. The J gene is TRBJ1-5, the V gene TRBV19, with unresolved D. This CDR3 comprises 13 residues. Germline V CDR1 and CDR2: LNHDA, SQIVND (reference sequence). V gave up 2 bases and J gave up 6 bases, with 8 bases separating them.

The chain has TRBV27 and TRBJ1-1; no definite D call. This CDR3 region has 13 residues. The ends were cut back, 8 bases at V and 1 base at J, with 11 bases in the middle. Germline lookup yields CDR1 MNHEY and CDR2 SMNVEV (reference sequence). CDR3 amino acids: CASGSGQNTEAFF. CDR3 DNA: TGTGCCAGCGGGAGTGGGCAGAACACTGAAGCTTTCTTT.